This T cell receptor beta chain was captured in a study of blood T cell repertoires in COVID-19. Study details: The United States, Italy and Spain supplied acute and convalescent COVID-19 samples. From T cells, B-cell-depleted T cells, or PBMCs came the material, which was cDNA or gDNA.

Authors' analysis steps: Estimation of nucleated cell counts relied on the amplification of reference gene primers. Method: immunoSEQ multiplex PCR; TCRdb's copy keeps in-frame clones and lacks some. D and trimming come from the DNA, and the V and J calls and clone size come from that table. Seen here are about 160,000 clones, approximately 84% observed once, and the top ten hold 5.6%. Germline trimming cut 3 bases from V and 2 bases from J; bases unmatched to any gene: 12. CDR3 size: 18 residues. CDR1 is KGHSH and CDR2 is LQKENI in the germline V gene. Participant reports of clinical history set cohort assignment.

The sequence came from a woman in her 40s with acute COVID-19. The rearrangement uses TRBV18 and TRBJ1-5; 8 nucleotides match TRBD1. Sequencing was done on a sample of PBMCs or T cells enriched from blood (not recorded which). CDR3 in DNA: TGTGCCAGCTCACCCGGACAGGGCAGGGGTTTGGGCAATCAGCCCCAGCATTTT. This sequence encodes CASSPGQGRGLGNQPQHF.